Each of the 31 T cell receptor beta chains below was sequenced from the same sample in a study of cytomegalovirus exposure and HLA in healthy donors. PCR primers comprised 60 Vbeta and 13 Jbeta primers. Clones were sequenced by immunoSEQ multiplex PCR, and TCRdb holds only the in-frame ones, with some missing. In the table there are approximately 130,000 clones, roughly four fifths of which are singletons. The specimen was PBMCs. The source is a man younger than 40 in good health and CMV-seronegative.

V is TRBV7-2 and J is TRBJ2-3, with 10 bases fitting TRBD2. The CDR3 extends over 16 amino acids. Germline V gives CDR1 SGHTA, CDR2 FQGNSA. The trim removed 4 bases at V and 1 base at J, leaving 5 bases unmatched. The CDR3 DNA follows: TGTGCCAGCAGCTACTCCGGGACTAGCGGCACAGATACGCAGTATTTT. It encodes CASSYSGTSGTDTQYF. Together with reference TRBV7-2 and TRBJ2-3, the CDR3 gives the full variable domain: GAGVSQSPSNKVTEKGKDVELRCDPISGHTALYWYRQSLGQGLEFLIYFQGNSAPDKSGLPSDRFSAERTGGSVSTLTIQRTQQEDSAVYLCASSYSGTSGTDTQYFGPGTRLTVL.

The rearrangement links TRBV7-9 to TRBJ2-3; 10 bases match TRBD1. Germline loops: CDR1 SEHNR, CDR2 FQNEAQ (reference sequence). The CDR3 has 16 amino acids. Trimming at V came to 5 bases and at J to 3 bases, leaving 8 bases not matched to a gene. The CDR3 protein is CASSAGQGEETDTQYF. The DNA for the CDR3 is TGTGCCAGCAGCGCAGGACAGGGGGAGGAGACAGATACGCAGTATTTT. Full variable domain (remainder filled in from reference TRBV7-9 and TRBJ2-3): DTGVSQNPRHKITKRGQNVTFRCDPISEHNRLYWYRQTLGQGPEFLTYFQNEAQLEKSRLLSDRFSAERPKGSFSTLEIQRTEQGDSAMYLCASSAGQGEETDTQYFGPGTRLTVL.

The CDR3 DNA is TGTGCCAGCAGCCCCCGGGGAGCTATGAACACTGAAGCTTTCTTT. Residues: CASSPRGAMNTEAFF. The chain has TRBV11-2 and TRBJ1-1; D gene uncertain. The V gene's germline CDR1 is SGHAT and CDR2 FQNNGV. CDR3 length: 15 amino acids. Trimming pared 5 bases from V and 0 bases from J, leaving 13 bases between.

This clone has a handful of counts. J is TRBJ2-3 and V is TRBV7-8; D ambiguous. This CDR3 spans 14 amino acids. Deletions cut 4 bases from V and 3 bases from J, with 11 bases between. CDR1 and CDR2 from the germline V gene are SGHVS and FQNEAQ. This chain's CDR3 is CASSSIERTDTQYF. The CDR3 DNA is TGTGCCAGCAGCTCAATAGAAAGAACAGATACGCAGTATTTT.

This clone was detected only a few times. The rearrangement joins TRBV4-1 to TRBJ2-5, with 11 positions matching TRBD2. The CDR3 contains 18 residues. Germline V gene data show CDR1 as MGHRA and CDR2 as YSYEKL. The V segment lost 1 base and the J segment 5 bases; nucleotides outside the gene matches: 12. CDR3 bases: TGCGCCAGCAGCCAAGGTGTAATAGCGGGAGGGATGGGGGAGACCCAGTACTTC. Encoded protein: CASSQGVIAGGMGETQYF.

This chain joins TRBV6-6 and TRBJ1-3, with 9 nucleotides matching TRBD1. Per the germline V gene, CDR1 is MNHNY and CDR2 is SVGAGI (reference sequence). The ends lost 7 bases at V and 2 bases at J; junction bases unmatched: 6. This CDR3 has 15 amino acids. CDR3 residues: CASTMTGGAGNTIYF. The CDR3 DNA follows: TGTGCCAGCACTATGACAGGGGGTGCTGGAAACACCATATATTTT.

The genes are TRBV2 and TRBJ2-3; 10 bases agree with TRBD2. Trimming cost V 6 bases and J 2 bases; bases outside gene matches: 11. The CDR3 has 17 residues. The germline CDR1 and CDR2 sequences are SNHLY and FYNNEI. The CDR3: CASRTPPSGGNTDTQYF. CDR3 DNA: TGTGCCAGCAGGACGCCACCTAGCGGGGGAAACACAGATACGCAGTATTTT. Drawing the rest from reference TRBV2 and TRBJ2-3, the complete variable domain is EPEVTQTPSHQVTQMGQEVILRCVPISNHLYFYWYRQILGQKVEFLVSFYNNEISEKSEIFDDQFSVERPDGSNFTLKIRSTKLEDSAMYFCASRTPPSGGNTDTQYFGPGTRLTVL.

The chain employs TRBV4-1 and TRBJ2-7; the match to TRBD2 covers 7 bases. Trimming at V came to 0 bases and at J to 6 bases, leaving 8 bases not matched to a gene. CDR3 size: 15 residues. Germline V gene sequence: CDR1 MGHRA, CDR2 YSYEKL. For the CDR3, the DNA is TGCGCCAGCAGCCAAGAGGTTGAAAGACTAGCCGAGCAGTACTTC. Its translation is CASSQEVERLAEQYF.

This chain connects TRBV7-9 to TRBJ2-7; TRBD2 is a possible D gene (5 bases). Trimming took off 5 bases at V and 6 bases at J, with 17 bases between the two ends. The CDR3 has 14 amino acids. Germline V gene data show CDR1 as SEHNR and CDR2 as FQNEAQ (reference sequence). DNA for the CDR3: TGTGCCAGCAGCCTTGACGGAGGAGGAAGCGAGCAGTACTTC. Its translation is CASSLDGGGSEQYF.

The chain couples TRBV15 to TRBJ2-1, with 7 positions matching TRBD1. With 5 bases clipped from V and 4 bases from J, the junction kept 5 bases outside the gene matches. The CDR3 is 14 residues long. Germline lookup yields CDR1 LNHNV and CDR2 YYDKDF (reference sequence). In DNA, the CDR3 is TGTGCCACCAGCGGGACAGAACCATACAATGAGCAGTTCTTC. This encodes CATSGTEPYNEQFF.

The chain couples TRBV7-9 to TRBJ1-2, with unresolved D. This CDR3 has 15 residues. The V end was cut by 3 bases, the J end by 6 bases, with 17 bases between. CDR1 and CDR2 from the germline V gene are SEHNR and FQNEAQ (reference sequence). This CDR3 is CASSFMYTEHNGYTF. DNA of the CDR3: TGTGCCAGCAGCTTTATGTACACAGAGCACAATGGCTACACCTTC.

The chain is built from TRBV7-6 and TRBJ2-3, with D possibly TRBD1 on 5 matching bases. The CDR3 length is 13 residues. V was clipped by 5 bases and J by 5 bases, with 11 bases between them. Germline V gives CDR1 SGHVS, CDR2 FNYEAQ. The CDR3 reads CASSPTGEDTQYF. CDR3 nucleotides: TGTGCCAGCAGCCCAACAGGAGAAGATACGCAGTATTTT.

The chain is built from TRBV29-1 and TRBJ2-7; TRBD1 agrees at 8 bases. V shed 2 bases, J shed 3 bases, and the junction held 0 bases outside the gene matches. Germline V gives CDR1 SQVTM, CDR2 ANQGSEA. CDR3 length equals 12 residues. DNA for the CDR3: TGCAGCGTTGAAACAGGGGGCTACGAGCAGTACTTC. This codes for CSVETGGYEQYF.

V is TRBV4-1 and J is TRBJ2-5; D might be TRBD1 (5 bases). The CDR3 is 17 residues long. CDR1 and CDR2 (germline): MGHRA, YSYEKL. The V gene lost 5 bases and the J gene lost 5 bases, with 24 bases spanning the gap. The CDR3 is CASSSHQMGREGETQYF. DNA of the CDR3: TGCGCCAGCAGCTCACATCAGATGGGGCGCGAAGGGGAGACCCAGTACTTC.

The chain carries TRBV9 and TRBJ2-1; the match to TRBD2 covers 10 bases. CDR3 size: 17 residues. The junction had 10 bases not matched to a gene; V was cut back by 0 bases and J by 7 bases. Germline V CDR1 and CDR2: SGDLS, YYNGEE. The CDR3 nucleotides read TGTGCCAGCAGCGTAGGGGAAGACAGGACTAGCGGAAATGAGCAGTTCTTC. It yields the protein CASSVGEDRTSGNEQFF.

This clone has a handful of counts. The V and J genes are TRBV2 and TRBJ2-7, with 8 bases matching TRBD2. The CDR3 spans 15 residues. The germline V gene has CDR1 SNHLY and CDR2 FYNNEI. Losses at the gene ends were 8 bases for V and 6 bases for J; bases not matched to a gene: 15. The chain's CDR3 is CASARLGLASGEQYF. As DNA, the CDR3 is TGTGCCAGCGCTAGGCTTGGACTAGCTTCCGGCGAGCAGTACTTC.

The chain links TRBV10-3 to TRBJ2-2; 10 bases are a match to TRBD1. The CDR3 has 14 residues. The germline V gene encodes CDR1 ENHRY and CDR2 SYGVKD. The ends lost 7 bases at V and 7 bases at J; junction bases unmatched: 6. CDR3 nucleotide sequence: TGTGCCATCAAAAGGACAGGGGGTAGCGGGGAGCTGTTTTTT. Its translation is CAIKRTGGSGELFF.

The chain recombines TRBV7-9 with TRBJ1-1; 11 bases match TRBD1. Germline trimming cut 2 bases from V and 8 bases from J; bases unmatched to any gene: 10. CDR3 size: 16 residues. The V gene's germline CDR1 is SEHNR and CDR2 FQNEAQ (reference sequence). CDR3 protein: CASSLPPGQGDSEAFF. As DNA, the CDR3 is TGTGCCAGCAGCTTACCACCGGGACAGGGGGATTCAGAAGCTTTCTTT.

The gene calls are TRBV9 and TRBJ2-3, with 10 nucleotides matching TRBD1. Germline CDR1 reads SGDLS; CDR2 reads YYNGEE. The CDR3 is 14 amino acids. V shed 4 bases, J shed 5 bases, and the junction held 4 bases outside the gene matches. For the CDR3, the DNA is TGTGCCAGCAGCCAGACAGGGGGCCTAGATACGCAGTATTTT. Its translation is CASSQTGGLDTQYF.

In its sample, this clone was seen a few times. This CDR3 is CASSEAFGNEQFF. In nucleotides, the CDR3 is TGTGCCAGCAGCGAGGCGTTTGGGAATGAGCAGTTCTTC. The chain has TRBV6-5 and TRBJ2-1; D gene ambiguous. Trimming left V 6 bases short and J 7 bases short, with 13 bases between. In germline, CDR1 is MNHEY, CDR2 SVGAGI. The CDR3 consists of 13 residues.

V is TRBV6-6 and J is TRBJ2-7, with 7 bases that match TRBD2. CDR3 length: 16 residues. Trimming took 7 bases from V and 0 from J; bases not matched to a gene: 12. CDR1 is MNHNY, CDR2 SVGAGI, per germline (reference sequence). The CDR3 region has the DNA TGTGCCAGCACCCCCCTTGGGCGGGAGAGCTCCTACGAGCAGTACTTC. It yields the protein CASTPLGRESSYEQYF.

The chain joins TRBV6-5 to TRBJ2-2; possible D gene TRBD1, 5 bases. Germline loops: CDR1 MNHEY, CDR2 SVGAGI. This CDR3 contains 11 residues. The ends were cut back, 6 bases at V and 7 bases at J, with 6 bases in the middle. In nucleotides, the CDR3 is TGTGCCAGCAGCAGGGTCGGGGAGCTGTTTTTT. Its translation is CASSRVGELFF.

This chain links TRBV4-3 with TRBJ1-4; 8 bases line up with TRBD1. Germline V gene sequence: CDR1 LGHNA, CDR2 YSLEER. The CDR3 covers 18 residues. The V and J ends lost 0 bases and 3 bases, in that order; junction bases with no gene match: 9. The CDR3 is CASSQDSDRVKPNEKLFF. In DNA, the CDR3 is TGCGCCAGCAGCCAAGATTCGGACAGGGTGAAACCTAATGAAAAACTGTTTTTT.

The gene calls are TRBV27 and TRBJ1-1; a possible D gene is TRBD1 (6 bases). This CDR3 contains 14 residues. Trimming took 7 bases from V and 1 from J, leaving 13 bases between them. Germline CDR1 is MNHEY and CDR2 is SMNVEV (reference sequence). The CDR3 reads CASTATGWNTEAFF. CDR3 nucleotide sequence: TGTGCCAGCACCGCCACAGGGTGGAACACTGAAGCTTTCTTT.

The chain links TRBV6-1 to TRBJ2-7, with 9 bases that match TRBD1. V lost 6 bases to trimming and J lost 5 bases; unmatched junction nucleotides: 11. CDR1 and CDR2 from the germline V gene are MNHNS and SASEGT. The CDR3 consists of 15 residues. CDR3: CASRGLNRGPDEQYF. The CDR3 DNA is TGTGCCAGCAGGGGGCTCAACAGGGGGCCCGACGAGCAGTACTTC.

This CDR3 is CASSLGGQGQETQYF. The CDR3 DNA reads TGCGCCAGCAGCTTAGGCGGACAGGGACAAGAGACCCAGTACTTC. The chain is built from TRBV5-1 and TRBJ2-5; TRBD1 matches 8 bases. Trimming at V came to 2 bases and at J to 2 bases, leaving 5 bases not matched to a gene. The CDR3 is 15 amino acids. The germline gives CDR1 SGHRS, CDR2 YFSETQ.

This chain uses TRBV4-3 with TRBJ2-2; TRBD2 agrees at 7 bases. V gave up 0 bases and J gave up 3 bases; unmatched junction bases: 10. The germline V gene encodes CDR1 LGHNA and CDR2 YSLEER. This CDR3 spans 18 amino acids. The CDR3 region has the DNA TGCGCCAGCAGCCAAGACCGTAGCGGGTTCCTGGACACCGGGGAGCTGTTTTTT. It translates to CASSQDRSGFLDTGELFF.

The rearrangement uses TRBV5-1 and TRBJ2-7, with D perhaps matching TRBD1 (6 bases). Germline V gene data show CDR1 as SGHRS and CDR2 as YFSETQ. The CDR3 contains 14 residues. Deletions cut 5 bases from V and 2 bases from J, with 14 bases between. The CDR3 spells CASSTTRGTYEQYF. The CDR3 DNA reads as TGCGCCAGCAGTACTACCAGGGGTACCTACGAGCAGTACTTC.

The chain combines TRBV2 with TRBJ2-7, with a possible D match to TRBD1 (5 bases). Germline V lookup: CDR1 SNHLY, CDR2 FYNNEI. The V end was cut by 3 bases, the J end by 1 base, with 10 bases between. The CDR3 spans 14 residues. The CDR3 region has the DNA TGTGCCAGCAGTGATAGGCAGGGTTCCTACGAGCAGTACTTC. The encoded protein is CASSDRQGSYEQYF.

The chain combines TRBV6-1 with TRBJ2-2; no definite D call. The germline V and J ends were trimmed by 4 bases and 4 bases, with 10 bases remaining between them. Germline CDR1 and CDR2: MNHNS and SASEGT. The CDR3 is 14 amino acids. The DNA for the CDR3 is TGTGCCAGCAGTGCAACGACTGCCACCGGGGAGCTGTTTTTT. This sequence encodes CASSATTATGELFF.

Written as DNA, the CDR3 is TGTGCCAGCACCCTTTCTGACGGGGGTAACTATGGCTACACCTTC. Encoded protein: CASTLSDGGNYGYTF. V and J are TRBV28 and TRBJ1-2; perhaps TRBD1 as D (5 bases). In germline, CDR1 is MDHEN, CDR2 SYDVKM. This CDR3 has 15 amino acids. With 7 bases removed from V and 1 base from J, the gap between germline ends came to 16 bases.